This TCR beta chain was recorded in a study of blood T cell repertoires in COVID-19. CDR1 and CDR2 (germline): KGHSH, LQKENI. Trimming removed 3 bases at V and 0 bases at J, with 15 bases between. CDR3 length: 16 amino acids. Authors' processing steps: Reference gene primers were amplified, and this amplification served to estimate nucleated cell counts. TCRdb's copy holds only in-frame clones and misses some; the assay was immunoSEQ multiplex PCR. V, J and clone size reflect that table, while D and trimming were determined from the DNA. The sample contains about 110,000 clones, about 80% of which appear only once.

The chain joins TRBV18 to TRBJ2-7; a possible D gene is TRBD2 (5 bases). Sequenced input: peripheral blood. The TCR originated in a woman aged 70 to 79 with acute or convalescent COVID-19. The CDR3 region has the DNA TGTGCCAGCTCACCGGGAGTTCTTCTAGACTCCTACGAGCAGTACTTC. It specifies CASSPGVLLDSYEQYF.